One and the same sample provided the 12 T cell receptor beta chains below, sequenced in a study of control samples from healthy donors and cancer patients. Sequencing was performed with immunoSEQ multiplex PCR; in TCRdb, only in-frame clones are kept and a portion is missing. The repertoire holds about 89,000 clones, with more than 70% as singletons. Specimen: blood. These receptors originate from a middle-aged woman in good health.

The chain has TRBV20-1 and TRBJ2-3, with 12 bases matching TRBD2. The V gene end was trimmed by 3 bases and the J gene end by 5 bases; junction bases not matched to a gene: 9. This CDR3 is built from 16 residues. Germline V lookup: CDR1 DFQATT, CDR2 SNEGSKA (reference sequence). The CDR3 loop reads CSASALAGGREDTQYF. Here the CDR3 DNA reads TGCAGTGCTAGTGCGCTAGCGGGGGGGCGGGAAGATACGCAGTATTTT.

This chain connects TRBV6-5 to TRBJ1-1; D is ambiguous. Per the germline V gene, CDR1 is MNHEY and CDR2 is SVGAGI. V dropped 4 bases and J dropped 4 bases, with 16 bases sitting between them. The CDR3 covers 15 residues. The CDR3 coding sequence is TGTGCCAGCAGTTTCGTCCCGGGCGTGGGCACTGAAGCTTTCTTT. Translated, it gives CASSFVPGVGTEAFF.

The V gene is TRBV24-1, the J gene TRBJ2-3; TRBD2 might be the D (5 bases). The CDR3 is 15 amino acids. Germline V CDR1 and CDR2: KGHDR, SFDVKD. V lost 3 bases to trimming and J lost 4 bases, with 13 bases between them. The CDR3, as DNA: TGTGCCACCAGTGATCGCCCTGGACTTCCAGATACGCAGTATTTT. This translates into CATSDRPGLPDTQYF.

The chain is built from TRBV12-3 or TRBV12-4 and TRBJ1-6; D not certain. The CDR3 consists of 13 residues. The ends were cut back, 2 bases at V and 10 bases at J, with 9 bases in the middle. The CDR3 bases are TGTGCCAGCAGTTTAAGGTGGGAATCACCCCTCCACTTT. It specifies CASSLRWESPLHF.

Only one count was recorded for this clone. The V and J genes are TRBV30 and TRBJ2-7; D is ambiguous. Looked up from germline, CDR1 is GTSNPN and CDR2 is SVGIG (reference sequence). Trimming pared 5 bases from V and 0 bases from J, leaving 8 bases between. The CDR3 loop spans 12 amino acids. The CDR3 sequence is CAWGRSSYEQYF. The DNA of the CDR3 is TGTGCCTGGGGACGGAGCTCCTACGAGCAGTACTTC.

DNA of the CDR3: TGTGCCAGCAGCCAGAGACAGGGGGCCTATGGCTACACCTTC. This encodes CASSQRQGAYGYTF. The chain carries TRBV9 and TRBJ1-2; 10 positions match TRBD1. This CDR3 contains 14 residues. The trim removed 4 bases at V and 4 bases at J, leaving 4 bases unmatched. From germline, CDR1 is SGDLS and CDR2 YYNGEE.

As DNA, the CDR3 is TGCAGCGTTACGAGACAGGGGCGGGAGACCCAGTACTTC. Translating it yields CSVTRQGRETQYF. The chain employs TRBV29-1 and TRBJ2-5, with 8 bases aligning to TRBD1. CDR1 is SQVTM, CDR2 ANQGSEA, per germline. The length of the CDR3 is 13 residues. Trimming removed 5 bases from V and 5 bases from J; junction bases left unmatched: 7.

The CDR3 loop reads CASSQSWRGGRNEQFF. In DNA, the CDR3 is TGCGCCAGCAGCCAATCTTGGCGGGGGGGCCGGAATGAGCAGTTCTTC. J is TRBJ2-1 and V is TRBV4-3; 9 nucleotides agree with TRBD2. The germline V gene has CDR1 LGHNA and CDR2 YSLEER. V gave up 2 bases and J gave up 7 bases; unmatched junction bases: 9. The CDR3 is made up of 16 amino acids.

This clone was detected only once. The chain couples TRBV24-1 to TRBJ2-1, with TRBD1 matching over 8 bases. The CDR3 contains 17 residues. Per the germline V gene, CDR1 is KGHDR and CDR2 is SFDVKD. With 3 bases clipped from V and 5 bases from J, the junction kept 11 bases outside the gene matches. CDR3 nucleotide sequence: TGTGCCACCAGTGATGAAACCGGGACAGGAGGGAACAATGAGCAGTTCTTC. Encoded protein: CATSDETGTGGNNEQFF.

The chain combines TRBV7-2 with TRBJ1-5; D ambiguous. V was shortened by 5 bases and J by 3 bases, with 8 bases between the two germline ends. The CDR3 extends over 13 amino acids. CDR1 is SGHTA, CDR2 FQGNSA, per germline. The DNA for the CDR3 is TGTGCCAGCAGCCCCCGGACCAATCAGCCCCAGCATTTT. It encodes CASSPRTNQPQHF.

The chain links TRBV5-1 to TRBJ2-1; TRBD1 matches at 8 bases. Per germline, CDR1 SGHRS and CDR2 YFSETQ. CDR3 size: 13 residues. The J segment lost 10 bases and the V segment lost 4 bases, leaving 7 bases of the junction unmatched. In DNA, the CDR3 is TGCGCCAGCAGCACAGGACAGGGACGGGAGCAGTTCTTC. This sequence encodes CASSTGQGREQFF.

This chain connects TRBV4-2 to TRBJ2-3; D gene ambiguous. Germline assignment: CDR1 LGHNA and CDR2 YNFKEQ. This CDR3 is built from 14 residues. V lost 0 bases to trimming and J lost 6 bases, with 10 bases between them. CDR3 sequence reads: CASSQDKALDTQYF. The CDR3 DNA is TGTGCCAGCAGCCAAGATAAGGCATTGGATACGCAGTATTTT.